This T cell receptor (beta chain) was sequenced in a study of T cells in Graves' hyperthyroidism and ophthalmopathy. This clonotype was counted only a few times. Trimming removed 4 bases from V and 1 base from J, with 11 bases in between. This CDR3 comprises 14 residues. The germline CDR1 and CDR2 sequences are SGHRS and YFSETQ. Amplification targeted TCR beta CDR3 regions from RNA transcripts. An initial round of RT-PCR targeting the TCR CDR3 relied on the HTBI primer set. TCRdb reprocessed the multiplex PCR reads via MiXCR and lists one record per CDR3 protein. The sample consists of hundreds of thousands of distinct CDR3 sequences, roughly 37% of them appearing once.

This sequence originates from a man aged 18 to 29 with Graves' hyperthyroidism. The gene calls are TRBV5-1 and TRBJ1-1; a possible D gene is TRBD1 (5 bases). Sequenced: blood. In nucleotides, the CDR3 is TGCGCCAGCAGCCGGGACGGACAGAACACTGAAGCTTTCTTT. This gives the protein CASSRDGQNTEAFF.